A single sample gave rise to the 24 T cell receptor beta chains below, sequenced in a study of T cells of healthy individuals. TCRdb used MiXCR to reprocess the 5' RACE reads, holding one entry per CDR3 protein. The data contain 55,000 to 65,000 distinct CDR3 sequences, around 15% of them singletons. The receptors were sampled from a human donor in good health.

Here the CDR3 reads CASSLRTRDHTDTQYF. CDR3 in DNA: TGTGCCAGCAGCTTGAGAACCCGGGATCACACAGATACGCAGTATTTT. J is TRBJ2-3 and V is TRBV9; tentatively, D is TRBD2 (5 bases). V lost 4 bases and J 2 bases, leaving 17 bases between the germline ends. The CDR3 consists of 16 residues. From germline, CDR1 is SGDLS and CDR2 YYNGEE. Based on the CDR3 plus reference TRBV9 and TRBJ2-3, the full variable domain is DSGVTQTPKHLITATGQRVTLRCSPRSGDLSVYWYQQSLDQGLQFLIQYYNGEERAKGNILERFSAQQFPDLHSELNLSSLELGDSALYFCASSLRTRDHTDTQYFGPGTRLTVL.

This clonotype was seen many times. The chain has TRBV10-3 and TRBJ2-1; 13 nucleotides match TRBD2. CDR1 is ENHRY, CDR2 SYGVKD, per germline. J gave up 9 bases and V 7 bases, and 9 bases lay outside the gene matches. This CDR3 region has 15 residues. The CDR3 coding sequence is TGTGCCATCACCCCCGACGGACTAGCGGGGGTTGAGCAGTTCTTC. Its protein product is CAITPDGLAGVEQFF.

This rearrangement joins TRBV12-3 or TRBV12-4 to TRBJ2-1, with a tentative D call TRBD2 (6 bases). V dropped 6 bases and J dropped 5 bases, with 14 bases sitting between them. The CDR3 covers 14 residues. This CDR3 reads CASRPGRENNEQFF. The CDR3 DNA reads TGTGCCAGCAGGCCGGGACGGGAGAACAATGAGCAGTTCTTC.

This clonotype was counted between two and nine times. In DNA form, the CDR3 reads TGTGCCAGCGGGCTAGCGGGCTTCAATGAGCAGTTCTTC. Protein: CASGLAGFNEQFF. This chain joins TRBV5-4 and TRBJ2-1, with 8 nucleotides matching TRBD2. This CDR3 region has 13 residues. CDR1 is SGHNT, CDR2 YYREEE, per germline (reference sequence). Trimming cost V 7 bases and J 6 bases; bases outside gene matches: 6.

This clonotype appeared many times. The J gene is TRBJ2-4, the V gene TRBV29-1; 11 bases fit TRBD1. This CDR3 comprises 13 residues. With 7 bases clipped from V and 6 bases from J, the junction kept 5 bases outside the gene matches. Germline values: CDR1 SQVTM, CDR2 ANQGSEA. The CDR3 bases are TGCAGCGGTACCGGGACAGGGGGAAACATTCAGTACTTC. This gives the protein CSGTGTGGNIQYF.

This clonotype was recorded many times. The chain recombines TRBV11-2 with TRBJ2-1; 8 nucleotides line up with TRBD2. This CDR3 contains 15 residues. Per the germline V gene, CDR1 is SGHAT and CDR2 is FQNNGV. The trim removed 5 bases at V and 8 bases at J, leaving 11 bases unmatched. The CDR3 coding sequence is TGTGCCAGCAGCCCAACGCGGACTAGCACCCATGAGCAGTTCTTC. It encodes CASSPTRTSTHEQFF.

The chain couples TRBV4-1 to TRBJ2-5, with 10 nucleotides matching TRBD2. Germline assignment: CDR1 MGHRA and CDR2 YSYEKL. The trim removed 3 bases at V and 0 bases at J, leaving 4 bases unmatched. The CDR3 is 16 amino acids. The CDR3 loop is CASSQGLAIYQETQYF. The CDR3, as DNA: TGCGCCAGCAGCCAGGGACTAGCGATTTACCAAGAGACCCAGTACTTC.

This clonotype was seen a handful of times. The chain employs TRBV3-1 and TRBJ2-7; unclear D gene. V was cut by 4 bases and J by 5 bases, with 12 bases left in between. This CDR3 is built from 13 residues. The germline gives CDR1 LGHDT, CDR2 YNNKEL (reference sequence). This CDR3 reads CASSLGASHEQYF. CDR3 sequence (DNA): TGTGCCAGCAGCCTCGGAGCGTCCCACGAGCAGTACTTC.

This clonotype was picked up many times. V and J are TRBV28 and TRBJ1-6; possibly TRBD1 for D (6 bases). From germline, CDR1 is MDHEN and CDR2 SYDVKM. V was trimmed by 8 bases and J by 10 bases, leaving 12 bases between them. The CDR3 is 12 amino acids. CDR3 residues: CASRQGGSPLHF. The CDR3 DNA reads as TGTGCCAGCCGACAAGGGGGGTCACCCCTCCACTTT.

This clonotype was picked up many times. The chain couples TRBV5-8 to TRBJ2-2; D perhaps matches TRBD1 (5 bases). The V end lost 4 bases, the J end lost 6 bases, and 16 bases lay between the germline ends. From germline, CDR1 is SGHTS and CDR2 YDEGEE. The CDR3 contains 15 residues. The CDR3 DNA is TGTGCCAGCAGCCGGCAGGGCAGGGCCGCCGGGGAGCTGTTTTTT. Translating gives CASSRQGRAAGELFF.

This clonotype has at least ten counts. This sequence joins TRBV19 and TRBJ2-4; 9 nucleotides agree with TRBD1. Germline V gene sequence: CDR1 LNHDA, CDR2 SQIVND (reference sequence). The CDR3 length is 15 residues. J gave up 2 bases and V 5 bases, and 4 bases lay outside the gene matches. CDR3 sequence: CASSRGTGTKNIQYF. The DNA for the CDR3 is TGTGCCAGTAGTCGAGGGACAGGGACCAAAAACATTCAGTACTTC.

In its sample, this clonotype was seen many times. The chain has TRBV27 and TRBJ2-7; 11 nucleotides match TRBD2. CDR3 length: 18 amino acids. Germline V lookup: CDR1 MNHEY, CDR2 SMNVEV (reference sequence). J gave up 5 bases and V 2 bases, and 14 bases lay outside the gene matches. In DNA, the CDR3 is TGTGCCAGCAGTTTAACCGCTGCCGGGACTAGCGGTGCCCACGAGCAGTACTTC. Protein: CASSLTAAGTSGAHEQYF.

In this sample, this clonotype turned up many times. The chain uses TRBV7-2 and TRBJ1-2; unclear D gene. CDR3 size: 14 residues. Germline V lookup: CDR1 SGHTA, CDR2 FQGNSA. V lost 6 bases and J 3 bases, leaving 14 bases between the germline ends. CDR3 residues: CASRKSSGDYGYTF. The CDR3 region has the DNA TGTGCCAGCAGAAAGTCGTCCGGGGACTATGGCTACACCTTC.

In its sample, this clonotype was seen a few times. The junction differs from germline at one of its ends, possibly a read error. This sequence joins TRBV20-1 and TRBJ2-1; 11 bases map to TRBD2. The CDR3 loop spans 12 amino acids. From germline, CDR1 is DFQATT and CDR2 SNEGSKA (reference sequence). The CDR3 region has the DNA TGCAGTGCTAGCACTAGCGGGGGCCTGGGGATCTTC. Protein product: CSASTSGGLGIF.

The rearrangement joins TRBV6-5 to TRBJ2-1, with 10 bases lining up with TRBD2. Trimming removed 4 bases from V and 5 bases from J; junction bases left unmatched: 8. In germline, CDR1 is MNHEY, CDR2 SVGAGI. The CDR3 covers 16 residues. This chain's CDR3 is CASSSFSGGRHNEQFF. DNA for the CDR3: TGTGCCAGCAGTTCATTTAGCGGGGGGCGGCACAATGAGCAGTTCTTC.

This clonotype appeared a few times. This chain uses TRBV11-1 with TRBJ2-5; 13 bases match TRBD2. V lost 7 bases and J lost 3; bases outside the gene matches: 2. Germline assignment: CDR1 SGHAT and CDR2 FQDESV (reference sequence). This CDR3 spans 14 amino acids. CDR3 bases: TGTGCCAGCACCACTAGCGGGAGGGAAGAGACCCAGTACTTC. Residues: CASTTSGREETQYF.

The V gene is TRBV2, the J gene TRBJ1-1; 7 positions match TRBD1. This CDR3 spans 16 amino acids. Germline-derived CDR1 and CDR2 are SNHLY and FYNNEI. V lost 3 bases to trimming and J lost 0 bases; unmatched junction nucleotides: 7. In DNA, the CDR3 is TGTGCCAGCAGTGACCCCCCGGGACAGTTGAACACTGAAGCTTTCTTT. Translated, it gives CASSDPPGQLNTEAFF.

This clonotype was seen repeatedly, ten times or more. In DNA, the CDR3 is TGTGCCAGCAGCCCCTCCTCGAAGAGGGAGCAGTACTTC. It yields the protein CASSPSSKREQYF. The rearrangement joins TRBV9 to TRBJ2-7; D is unresolved. CDR1 is SGDLS and CDR2 is YYNGEE in the germline V gene. The CDR3 is 13 amino acids. The V end lost 4 bases, the J end lost 7 bases, and 15 bases lay between the germline ends.

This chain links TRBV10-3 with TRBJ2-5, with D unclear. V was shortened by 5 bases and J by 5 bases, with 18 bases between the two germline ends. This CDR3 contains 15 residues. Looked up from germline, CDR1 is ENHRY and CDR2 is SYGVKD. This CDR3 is CAISNRHSGEETQYF. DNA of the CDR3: TGTGCCATCAGTAACCGACACAGTGGTGAGGAGACCCAGTACTTC.

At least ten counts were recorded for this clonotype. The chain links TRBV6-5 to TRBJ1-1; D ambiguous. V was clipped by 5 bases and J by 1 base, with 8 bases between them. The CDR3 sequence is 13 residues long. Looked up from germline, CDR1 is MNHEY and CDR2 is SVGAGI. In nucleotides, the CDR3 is TGTGCCAGCAGTCCCACCGAGAACACTGAAGCTTTCTTT. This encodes CASSPTENTEAFF.

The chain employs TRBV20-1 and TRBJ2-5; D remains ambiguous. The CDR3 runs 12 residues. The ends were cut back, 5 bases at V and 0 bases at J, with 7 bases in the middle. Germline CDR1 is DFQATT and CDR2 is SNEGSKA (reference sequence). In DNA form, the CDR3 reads TGCAGTGCTCTCCCCGACCAAGAGACCCAGTACTTC. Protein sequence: CSALPDQETQYF.

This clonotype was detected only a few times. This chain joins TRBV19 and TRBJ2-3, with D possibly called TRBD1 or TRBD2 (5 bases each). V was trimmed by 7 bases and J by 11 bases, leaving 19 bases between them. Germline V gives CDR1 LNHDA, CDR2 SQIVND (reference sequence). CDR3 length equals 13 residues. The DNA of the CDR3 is TGTGCCAGTATCCATTCCGGGACCCTTGTGCAGTATTTT. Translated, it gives CASIHSGTLVQYF.

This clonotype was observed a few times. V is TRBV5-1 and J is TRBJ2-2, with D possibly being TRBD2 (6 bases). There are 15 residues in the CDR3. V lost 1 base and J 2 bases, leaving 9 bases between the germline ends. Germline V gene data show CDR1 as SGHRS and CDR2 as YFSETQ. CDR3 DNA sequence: TGCGCCAGCAGCTTGCTAGCGCGTAACACCGGGGAGCTGTTTTTT. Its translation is CASSLLARNTGELFF. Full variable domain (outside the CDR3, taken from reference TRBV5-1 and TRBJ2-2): KAGVTQTPRYLIKTRGQQVTLSCSPISGHRSVSWYQQTPGQGLQFLFEYFSETQRNKGNFPGRFSGRQFSNSRSEMNVSTLELGDSALYLCASSLLARNTGELFFGEGSRLTVL.

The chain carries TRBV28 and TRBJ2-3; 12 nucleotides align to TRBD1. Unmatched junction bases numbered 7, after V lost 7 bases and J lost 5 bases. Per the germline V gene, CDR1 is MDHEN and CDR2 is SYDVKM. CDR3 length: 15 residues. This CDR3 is CASNSWDRGLDTQYF. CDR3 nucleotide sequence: TGTGCCAGCAACAGCTGGGACAGGGGGCTAGATACGCAGTATTTT.